This entry lists 17 T cell receptor beta chains sequenced from one sample in a study of blood T cell repertoires in COVID-19. Assay used: immunoSEQ multiplex PCR; TCRdb lists only in-frame clones, some missing. Here the sample spans about 140,000 clones, approximately 83% being singletons. Specimen: peripheral blood. Every receptor here comes from a human donor in a cohort sampled during active COVID-19.

V usage is TRBV6-5 and J usage is TRBJ1-1, with TRBD1 identical over 7 bases. Germline V gene sequence: CDR1 MNHEY, CDR2 SVGAGI. V trimming: 6 bases; J trimming: 4 bases; junction bases outside the gene matches: 8. The CDR3 runs 14 residues. The CDR3 protein is CASSDYRGGTEAFF. CDR3 DNA sequence: TGTGCCAGCAGCGACTACAGGGGTGGCACTGAAGCTTTCTTT.

The genes are TRBV7-2 and TRBJ2-1, with 11 nucleotides matching TRBD2. The CDR3 extends over 18 amino acids. From germline, CDR1 is SGHTA and CDR2 FQGNSA. Trimming cost V 2 bases and J 9 bases; bases outside gene matches: 15. CDR3 nucleotides: TGTGCCAGCAGCTTACGCCGCCCTAGCGGGGGGTCCATGAGTGAGCAGTTCTTC. It yields the protein CASSLRRPSGGSMSEQFF.

This clone was recorded only once. The chain couples TRBV10-3 to TRBJ1-5; the D is unclear. Per the germline V gene, CDR1 is ENHRY and CDR2 is SYGVKD. V gave up 0 bases and J gave up 0 bases, with 6 bases separating them. This CDR3 spans 15 amino acids. This CDR3 is CAISESVSSNQPQHF. Here the CDR3 DNA reads TGTGCCATCAGTGAGTCGGTCAGTAGCAATCAGCCCCAGCATTTT.

Points on this clone: The junction shows a germline mismatch at one end, possibly a read error. The chain combines TRBV7-7 with TRBJ2-7, with D uncertain. This CDR3 has 13 amino acids. Germline values: CDR1 SSHAT, CDR2 FNYEAQ (reference sequence). The CDR3: CASSPRTLDEQYF. The CDR3 DNA reads as TGTGCTAGCAGCCCTAGAACCCTCGACGAGCAGTACTTC. The full variable domain, rest sourced from reference TRBV7-7 and TRBJ2-7, is GAGVSQSPRYKVTKRGQDVTLRCDPISSHATLYWYQQALGQGPEFLTYFNYEAQPDKSGLPSDRFSAERPEGSISTLTIQRTEQRDSAMYRCASSPRTLDEQYFGPGTRLTVT.

This clone was counted once. The rearrangement uses TRBV2 and TRBJ2-2; 8 positions match TRBD1. V lost 7 bases, J lost 5 bases, and 6 bases stayed unmatched. This CDR3 is built from 14 residues. Germline V gene sequence: CDR1 SNHLY, CDR2 FYNNEI. Written as DNA, the CDR3 is TGTGCCAGCACCAAAGGGACAGGTACCGGGGAGCTGTTTTTT. Amino acids: CASTKGTGTGELFF.

A remark on this clone: Being one base from a much bigger clone, this may be a read error. V gene TRBV6-5 combines with J gene TRBJ2-3; D perhaps matches TRBD1 (5 bases). The ends were cut back, 6 bases at V and 6 bases at J, with 13 bases in the middle. This CDR3 region has 13 residues. Germline CDR1 is MNHEY and CDR2 is SVGAGI. The CDR3 sequence: CASRLLRQDTQYF. CDR3 DNA: TGTGCCAGCAGACTGCTTCGACAGGATACGCAGTATTTT.

The chain combines TRBV4-1 with TRBJ2-5; TRBD2 matches 14 bases. J lost 5 bases, V lost 0 bases, and 2 bases had no gene match. Germline V gene sequence: CDR1 MGHRA, CDR2 YSYEKL. The CDR3 length is 16 residues. In DNA, the CDR3 is TGCGCCAGCAGCCAAGAGGGGACTAGCGGGGGTGAGACCCAGTACTTC. Translation gives CASSQEGTSGGETQYF.

The chain combines TRBV11-2 with TRBJ2-3; 8 positions agree with TRBD1. Germline-derived CDR1 and CDR2 are SGHAT and FQNNGV. With V trimmed by 6 bases and J by 2 bases, 7 bases remained unmatched. The CDR3 has 15 residues. DNA for the CDR3: TGTGCCAGCAGTCGGACAGGGAAAAACACAGATACGCAGTATTTT. It is translated as CASSRTGKNTDTQYF. The variable domain in full, completed from reference TRBV11-2 and TRBJ2-3, reads EAGVAQSPRYKIIEKRQSVAFWCNPISGHATLYWYQQILGQGPKLLIQFQNNGVVDDSQLPKDRFSAERLKGVDSTLKIQPAKLEDSAVYLCASSRTGKNTDTQYFGPGTRLTVL.

This chain connects TRBV6-1 to TRBJ1-1; D possibly corresponds to TRBD1 (6 bases). The CDR3 is 13 residues long. The germline V gene has CDR1 MNHNS and CDR2 SASEGT. V was pared by 2 bases and J by 8 bases, with 12 bases between. The CDR3 sequence: CASSENRVAEAFF. The CDR3 region has the DNA TGTGCCAGCAGTGAAAACAGGGTGGCCGAAGCTTTCTTT.

The chain carries TRBV3-1 (or the pseudogene TRBV3-2) and TRBJ1-1; the D is unclear. Germline CDR1 reads LGHDT; CDR2 reads YNNKEL (reference sequence). Trimming removed 4 bases at V and 2 bases at J, with 8 bases between. The CDR3 consists of 13 residues. Here the CDR3 reads CASSPVANTEAFF. Here the CDR3 DNA reads TGTGCCAGCAGCCCAGTGGCAAACACTGAAGCTTTCTTT.

This chain links TRBV5-4 with TRBJ1-4, with 11 bases that match TRBD1. The CDR3 has 14 amino acids. J was trimmed by 8 bases and V by 4 bases; bases with no gene match: 4. In germline, CDR1 is SGHNT, CDR2 YYREEE (reference sequence). For the CDR3, the DNA is TGTGCCAGCAGCCGGACAGGGGGCGGCGAAAAACTGTTTTTT. The encoded protein is CASSRTGGGEKLFF. The full variable domain, with the rest looked up from reference TRBV5-4 and TRBJ1-4, is ETGVTQSPTHLIKTRGQQVTLRCSSQSGHNTVSWYQQALGQGPQFIFQYYREEENGRGNFPPRFSGLQFPNYSSELNVNALELDDSALYLCASSRTGGGEKLFFGSGTQLSVL.

The chain joins TRBV14 to TRBJ2-2; 10 nucleotides agree with TRBD1. CDR3 length: 18 amino acids. The germline CDR1 and CDR2 sequences are SGHDN and FVKESK. V dropped 2 bases and J dropped 3; count of bases not matched to a gene: 9. This CDR3 reads CASSQPGQGFSYTGELFF. The CDR3 bases are TGTGCCAGCAGCCAACCGGGACAGGGGTTTTCATACACCGGGGAGCTGTTTTTT. The full variable domain, its missing parts supplied by reference TRBV14 and TRBJ2-2, is EAGVTQFPSHSVIEKGQTVTLRCDPISGHDNLYWYRRVMGKEIKFLLHFVKESKQDESGMPNNRFLAERTGGTYSTLKVQPAELEDSGVYFCASSQPGQGFSYTGELFFGEGSRLTVL.

In this sample, this clone turned up a few times. This chain connects TRBV4-1 to TRBJ1-3; D is undetermined. V lost 2 bases and J 0 bases, leaving 14 bases between the germline ends. Germline assignment: CDR1 MGHRA and CDR2 YSYEKL. The CDR3 has 17 residues. The CDR3 is CASSQSPSSTSGNTIYF. The CDR3, as DNA: TGCGCCAGCAGCCAAAGCCCTAGTTCGACCTCTGGAAACACCATATATTTT.

V usage is TRBV9 and J usage is TRBJ2-5, with 8 bases aligning to TRBD1. This CDR3 comprises 17 residues. Germline CDR1 and CDR2: SGDLS and YYNGEE. Trimming took 5 bases from V and 2 from J; bases not matched to a gene: 14. For the CDR3, the DNA is TGTGCCAGCAGTAGAGGAAGACAGGGACAGGCGCAAGAGACCCAGTACTTC. It codes for CASSRGRQGQAQETQYF. The full variable domain, with the rest looked up from reference TRBV9 and TRBJ2-5, is DSGVTQTPKHLITATGQRVTLRCSPRSGDLSVYWYQQSLDQGLQFLIQYYNGEERAKGNILERFSAQQFPDLHSELNLSSLELGDSALYFCASSRGRQGQAQETQYFGPGTRLLVL.

As DNA, the CDR3 is TGTGCCAGCAGCGGTGGGACAACCAGATTGCCCTGGACCCAGTACTTC. Its translation is CASSGGTTRLPWTQYF. This rearrangement joins TRBV5-4 to TRBJ2-5, with D tentatively TRBD1 (6 bases). Germline lookup yields CDR1 SGHNT and CDR2 YYREEE (reference sequence). CDR3 length: 16 residues. V dropped 4 bases and J dropped 7 bases, with 23 bases sitting between them.

The chain couples TRBV18 to TRBJ2-5; D call uncertain. Germline V CDR1 and CDR2: KGHSH, LQKENI. This CDR3 spans 14 amino acids. Trimming cost V 0 bases and J 2 bases, with 7 bases left between them. This CDR3 reads CASSPPETQETQYF. Here the CDR3 DNA reads TGTGCCAGCTCACCACCTGAAACACAAGAGACCCAGTACTTC.

The rearrangement links TRBV7-8 to TRBJ1-1; D is uncertain. V lost 7 bases to trimming and J lost 1 base, with 16 bases between them. The germline CDR1 and CDR2 sequences are SGHVS and FQNEAQ. The CDR3 length is 15 residues. As DNA, the CDR3 is TGTGCCAGCACTCCCCAGAGGGCCGCGAACACTGAAGCTTTCTTT. This translates into CASTPQRAANTEAFF.